This entry features one T cell receptor beta chain sequence. The data were produced by immunoSEQ multiplex PCR, yet TCRdb's version contains in-frame clones alone and is incomplete. The table lists approximately 160,000 clones, 85% to 95% of them singletons. This specimen belongs to a study of control samples from healthy donors and cancer patients. Trimming removed 4 bases at V and 8 bases at J, with 17 bases between. Germline V gene lookup returns CDR1 SGHNT and CDR2 YYREEE (reference sequence). There are 14 residues in the CDR3. The sequence was obtained from a woman aged 18-29 years in good health. The V gene is TRBV5-4, the J gene TRBJ2-3, with D uncertain. Sequencing input: blood. CDR3 sequence (DNA): TGTGCCAGCAGCCTAAAACACCAGATCGGTACGCAGTATTTT. Its translation is CASSLKHQIGTQYF. Filled out from reference TRBV5-4 and TRBJ2-3, the complete variable domain reads ETGVTQSPTHLIKTRGQQVTLRCSSQSGHNTVSWYQQALGQGPQFIFQYYREEENGRGNFPPRFSGLQFPNYSSELNVNALELDDSALYLCASSLKHQIGTQYFGPGTRLTVL.